The T cell receptor (beta chain) described here comes from a study of cytomegalovirus exposure and HLA in healthy donors. The CDR3 length is 13 residues. Trimming took 0 bases from V and 4 from J, leaving 9 bases between them. Germline V gives CDR1 GTSNPN, CDR2 SVGIG (reference sequence). Points on this clone: Its matching antigen is unknown. Within the sample, other DNA sequences also encode this same CDR3.

Findings of the study overall: Later work found that TCR association rates differed between HLA loci; DRB1 had the most and HLA-C the fewest. Previous analysis showed most TCR beta V segments were productive about 87% or about 30% of the time. Cytomegalovirus association was assigned to approximately 180 TCR beta chains.

The study ran its PCR with 60 Vbeta and 13 Jbeta primers. Data came from immunoSEQ multiplex PCR; TCRdb stores just in-frame clones and leaves some out. The sample carries fewer than 200,000 clones, approximately 72% recorded once. Sequences were obtained from PBMCs. The TCR comes from a female donor in good health and CMV-seronegative. The chain couples TRBV30 to TRBJ1-2, with TRBD1 as a possible D gene (5 bases). The CDR3, as DNA: TGTGCCTGGAGTGTACTGGGGGGCTATGGCTACACCTTC. Translation gives CAWSVLGGYGYTF.